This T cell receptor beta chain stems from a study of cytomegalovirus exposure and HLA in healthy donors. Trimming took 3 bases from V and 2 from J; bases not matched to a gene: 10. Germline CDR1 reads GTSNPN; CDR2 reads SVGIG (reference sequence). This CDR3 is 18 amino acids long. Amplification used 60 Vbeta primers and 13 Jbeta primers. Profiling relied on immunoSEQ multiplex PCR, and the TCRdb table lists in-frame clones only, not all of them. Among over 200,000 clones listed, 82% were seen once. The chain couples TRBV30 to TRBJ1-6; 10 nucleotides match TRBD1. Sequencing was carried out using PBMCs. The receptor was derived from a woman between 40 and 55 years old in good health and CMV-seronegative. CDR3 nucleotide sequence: TGTGCCTGGAGACGCCGAGGACAGGGGGACCCCTATAATTCACCCCTCCACTTT. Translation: CAWRRRGQGDPYNSPLHF.